These 16 T cell receptor beta chains share one sample of origin, sequenced in a study of T cell responses to AZD1222 COVID-19 vaccine. TCRdb's table, derived via immunoSEQ multiplex PCR, lists solely in-frame clones and lacks some. The sample lists roughly 120,000 clones, around nine tenths seen once, with 7.1% in the top ten. The sample was peripheral blood, taken 28 days after the second AZD1222 dose. The receptors were sampled from an adult who received the AZD1222 COVID-19 vaccine.

The CDR3 protein is CASRTATGGNTIYF. CDR3 nucleotide sequence: TGTGCCAGCAGAACAGCGACAGGGGGAAACACCATATATTTT. The chain combines TRBV6-5 with TRBJ1-3; 7 bases are shared with TRBD1. Unmatched junction bases numbered 6, after V lost 6 bases and J lost 4 bases. This CDR3 comprises 14 residues. Germline V gene data show CDR1 as MNHEY and CDR2 as SVGAGI.

The chain carries TRBV19 and TRBJ1-5; D gene unclear. The V gene's germline CDR1 is LNHDA and CDR2 SQIVND (reference sequence). The V end was cut by 3 bases, the J end by 0 bases, with 3 bases between. There are 13 residues in the CDR3. CDR3 loop: CASSMGSNQPQHF. The CDR3 DNA is TGTGCCAGTAGTATGGGTAGCAATCAGCCCCAGCATTTT.

The genes are TRBV19 and TRBJ2-4, with D tentatively TRBD2 (5 bases). Trimming shortened V by 5 bases and J by 6 bases, and 17 bases separated the two germline ends. The germline V gene encodes CDR1 LNHDA and CDR2 SQIVND (reference sequence). The CDR3 spans 15 residues. CDR3 sequence (DNA): TGTGCCAGTAGTCCTAACCTCGGGGAAGGAAACATTCAGTACTTC. This sequence encodes CASSPNLGEGNIQYF.

The genes are TRBV7-2 and TRBJ1-3, with D unresolved. Trimming shortened V by 5 bases and J by 0 bases, and 8 bases separated the two germline ends. Germline V gives CDR1 SGHTA, CDR2 FQGNSA. This CDR3 has 14 amino acids. The CDR3 spells CASSPEPSGNTIYF. The DNA for the CDR3 is TGTGCCAGCAGCCCAGAGCCCTCTGGAAACACCATATATTTT.

This chain joins TRBV13 and TRBJ2-5; 10 bases are a match to TRBD1. The germline CDR1 and CDR2 sequences are PRHDT and FYEKMQ (reference sequence). The CDR3 extends over 15 amino acids. The junction had 8 bases not matched to a gene; V was cut back by 5 bases and J by 5 bases. The CDR3 bases are TGTGCCAGCAGCCCAAGGACAGGGGGTTGGGAGACCCAGTACTTC. Its translation is CASSPRTGGWETQYF.

This rearrangement joins TRBV7-3 to TRBJ2-1, with 9 bases aligning to TRBD2. The germline gives CDR1 SGHTA, CDR2 FQGTGA. CDR3 length equals 15 residues. V trimming: 5 bases; J trimming: 7 bases; junction bases outside the gene matches: 9. The CDR3 protein is CASSRSGGPGNEQFF. In nucleotides, the CDR3 is TGTGCCAGCAGCCGTAGCGGGGGCCCGGGGAATGAGCAGTTCTTC.

The genes are TRBV11-3 and TRBJ2-5; maybe TRBD1 (5 bases). V was pared by 2 bases and J by 1 base, with 8 bases between. Germline V CDR1 and CDR2: SGHNT, YENEEA. The CDR3 spans 14 residues. The CDR3 is CASSLIQAQETQYF. The CDR3 DNA reads TGTGCCAGCAGCTTAATACAGGCCCAAGAGACCCAGTACTTC.

The V gene is TRBV29-1, the J gene TRBJ2-3, with D uncertain. Trimming removed 5 bases from V and 5 bases from J, with 5 bases in between. Germline V lookup: CDR1 SQVTM, CDR2 ANQGSEA. This CDR3 has 10 amino acids. CDR3 region: CSVYQDTQYF. In DNA form, the CDR3 reads TGCAGCGTTTACCAAGATACGCAGTATTTT.

This chain uses TRBV29-1 with TRBJ2-3; 7 nucleotides agree with TRBD2. The CDR3 has 14 residues. Per the germline V gene, CDR1 is SQVTM and CDR2 is ANQGSEA. The J segment lost 6 bases and the V segment lost 7 bases, leaving 13 bases of the junction unmatched. The CDR3 DNA reads as TGCAGCGGCTCGACTAGCCCCTGGGGGGATACGCAGTATTTT. This translates into CSGSTSPWGDTQYF.

The chain joins TRBV19 to TRBJ2-2, with 11 bases matching TRBD2. Trimming took 5 bases from V and 5 from J; bases not matched to a gene: 4. The CDR3 extends over 15 amino acids. Germline V gene data show CDR1 as LNHDA and CDR2 as SQIVND (reference sequence). The CDR3, as DNA: TGTGCCAGTAGTCCCCGGACTAGCGGGACCGGGGAGCTGTTTTTT. Its protein is CASSPRTSGTGELFF. The full variable domain, completed using reference TRBV19 and TRBJ2-2, is DGGITQSPKYLFRKEGQNVTLSCEQNLNHDAMYWYRQDPGQGLRLIYYSQIVNDFQKGDIAEGYSVSREKKESFPLTVTSAQKNPTAFYLCASSPRTSGTGELFFGEGSRLTVL.

V gene TRBV4-2 combines with J gene TRBJ1-1; D unresolved. CDR3 size: 14 residues. CDR1 and CDR2 (germline): LGHNA, YNFKEQ. Trimming removed 0 bases from V and 6 bases from J, with 11 bases in between. In DNA, the CDR3 is TGTGCCAGCAGCCAAGATCTAAGGTTGTCTGAAGCTTTCTTT. Its translation: CASSQDLRLSEAFF.

The CDR3 sequence: CASSHGPTDIQYF. The DNA for the CDR3 is TGTGCCAGCAGCCACGGACCTACGGACATTCAGTACTTC. The chain uses TRBV3-1 (or the pseudogene TRBV3-2) and TRBJ2-4; D is undetermined. In germline, CDR1 is LGHDT, CDR2 YNNKEL (reference sequence). The CDR3 length is 13 residues. Trimming removed 3 bases from V and 8 bases from J, with 11 bases in between.

This chain links TRBV27 with TRBJ2-3; D unresolved. The V end was cut by 5 bases, the J end by 2 bases, with 5 bases between. The CDR3 loop spans 12 amino acids. Germline V CDR1 and CDR2: MNHEY, SMNVEV (reference sequence). CDR3 loop: CASSQFTDTQYF. In nucleotides, the CDR3 is TGTGCCAGCAGTCAATTCACAGATACGCAGTATTTT.

The chain combines TRBV4-3 with TRBJ2-5; no clear D gene. Germline V CDR1 and CDR2: LGHNA, YSLEER. Trimming removed 4 bases from V and 2 bases from J, with 17 bases in between. The CDR3 totals 16 residues. CDR3 DNA sequence: TGCGCCAGCAGCCTCACCGATTGGGGAAAACAAGAGACCCAGTACTTC. Its protein product is CASSLTDWGKQETQYF.

The chain combines TRBV28 with TRBJ2-7; the D is unclear. Germline V gene lookup returns CDR1 MDHEN and CDR2 SYDVKM. The CDR3 runs 14 residues. Trimming stripped 7 bases from V and 6 bases from J, with 19 bases between. The CDR3 loop reads CASISGQSLLEQYF. The DNA of the CDR3 is TGTGCCAGCATATCAGGCCAGAGCCTCCTCGAGCAGTACTTC.

The chain is built from TRBV6-5 and TRBJ2-2; D is tentatively TRBD1 or TRBD2 (5 bases each). Germline loops: CDR1 MNHEY, CDR2 SVGAGI. The CDR3 totals 16 residues. The V end lost 0 bases, the J end lost 2 bases, and 10 bases lay between the germline ends. The CDR3 loop is CASSYSPGTNTGELFF. In DNA, the CDR3 is TGTGCCAGCAGTTACTCGCCGGGGACCAACACCGGGGAGCTGTTTTTT.